These 7 T cell receptor beta chains were all obtained from the same sample, sequenced in a study of CD8 T cells in ankylosing spondylitis. TCRdb recomputed calls from the 5' RACE reads with MiXCR, one row per CDR3 protein. The sample holds about 36,000 distinct CDR3 sequences, 11% seen once. Sequences were obtained from synovial fluid, either unsorted or a sorted T cell fraction (not recorded which). The receptor set was obtained from a male donor with ankylosing spondylitis.

This clonotype was recorded many times. This rearrangement joins TRBV4-3 to TRBJ2-5; 8 bases match TRBD2. The V segment lost 1 base and the J segment 1 base; nucleotides outside the gene matches: 8. The germline V gene encodes CDR1 LGHNA and CDR2 YSLEER. The CDR3 is 17 residues long. DNA of the CDR3: TGCGCCAGCAGCCAAGTAAGGCTAGCGGGCTTCCAAGAGACCCAGTACTTC. Residues: CASSQVRLAGFQETQYF.

CDR3 DNA sequence: TGTGCCAGCAGCTTAGGTCTAGCGGGAGGGCCTTCGGGCAATGAGCAGTTCTTC. It is translated as CASSLGLAGGPSGNEQFF. The chain employs TRBV7-6 and TRBJ2-1, with 12 bases matching TRBD2. V gave up 1 base and J gave up 6 bases; unmatched junction bases: 10. This CDR3 has 18 amino acids. Germline values: CDR1 SGHVS, CDR2 FNYEAQ. Variable domain in full (rest from reference TRBV7-6 and TRBJ2-1): GAGVSQSPRYKVTKRGQDVALRCDPISGHVSLYWYRQALGQGPEFLTYFNYEAQQDKSGLPNDRFSAERPEGSISTLTIQRTEQRDSAMYRCASSLGLAGGPSGNEQFFGPGTRLTVL.

CDR3 sequence: CASSQVQGGGGETQYF. The CDR3 coding sequence is TGCGCCAGCAGCCAAGTCCAGGGGGGCGGAGGAGAGACCCAGTACTTC. This chain uses TRBV4-3 with TRBJ2-5, with D maybe TRBD1 (7 bases). The germline CDR1 and CDR2 sequences are LGHNA and YSLEER. The CDR3 extends over 16 amino acids. V shed 1 base and J shed 4 bases, with 16 bases lying between them.

This clonotype showed up many times. This CDR3 reads CASSKAGYEQYF. As DNA, the CDR3 is TGTGCCAGCAGCAAAGCCGGCTACGAGCAGTACTTC. The chain couples TRBV7-9 to TRBJ2-7; the D is unclear. The CDR3 spans 12 residues. Germline V gene sequence: CDR1 SEHNR, CDR2 FQNEAQ (reference sequence). V lost 5 bases, J lost 3 bases, and 8 bases lay in between.

This clonotype was picked up many times. V gene TRBV7-8 combines with J gene TRBJ2-2; 10 bases align to TRBD2. V trimming: 5 bases; J trimming: 6 bases; junction bases outside the gene matches: 9. The CDR3 has 16 amino acids. Germline-derived CDR1 and CDR2 are SGHVS and FQNEAQ. CDR3 protein: CASSPRASGSPGELFF. As DNA, the CDR3 is TGTGCCAGCAGCCCCCGTGCTAGCGGGAGCCCCGGGGAGCTGTTTTTT.

This clonotype was detected only a few times. The chain uses TRBV16 and TRBJ1-2; D not certain. V was shortened by 4 bases and J by 2 bases, with 14 bases between the two germline ends. Germline-derived CDR1 and CDR2 are KGHSY and FQNENV. This CDR3 spans 15 amino acids. The CDR3 loop reads CASSRSRAPNYGYTF. The CDR3 bases are TGTGCCAGCAGCCGGAGCCGGGCCCCAAACTATGGCTACACCTTC. Drawing the rest from reference TRBV16 and TRBJ1-2, the complete variable domain is GEEVAQTPKHLVRGEGQKAKLYCAPIKGHSYVFWYQQVLKNEFKFLISFQNENVFDETGMPKERFSAKCLPNSPCSLEIQATKLEDSAVYFCASSRSRAPNYGYTFGSGTRLTVV.

Ten or more counts support this clonotype. As DNA, the CDR3 is TGCGCCAGCAGCTTGTTGGGGGGTTGGAACAATGAGCAGTTCTTC. This encodes CASSLLGGWNNEQFF. The chain recombines TRBV5-1 with TRBJ2-1; weak D call: TRBD2 (6 bases). Trimming left V 1 base short and J 5 bases short, with 13 bases between. Germline CDR1 SGHRS, CDR2 YFSETQ. The CDR3 is 15 residues long.